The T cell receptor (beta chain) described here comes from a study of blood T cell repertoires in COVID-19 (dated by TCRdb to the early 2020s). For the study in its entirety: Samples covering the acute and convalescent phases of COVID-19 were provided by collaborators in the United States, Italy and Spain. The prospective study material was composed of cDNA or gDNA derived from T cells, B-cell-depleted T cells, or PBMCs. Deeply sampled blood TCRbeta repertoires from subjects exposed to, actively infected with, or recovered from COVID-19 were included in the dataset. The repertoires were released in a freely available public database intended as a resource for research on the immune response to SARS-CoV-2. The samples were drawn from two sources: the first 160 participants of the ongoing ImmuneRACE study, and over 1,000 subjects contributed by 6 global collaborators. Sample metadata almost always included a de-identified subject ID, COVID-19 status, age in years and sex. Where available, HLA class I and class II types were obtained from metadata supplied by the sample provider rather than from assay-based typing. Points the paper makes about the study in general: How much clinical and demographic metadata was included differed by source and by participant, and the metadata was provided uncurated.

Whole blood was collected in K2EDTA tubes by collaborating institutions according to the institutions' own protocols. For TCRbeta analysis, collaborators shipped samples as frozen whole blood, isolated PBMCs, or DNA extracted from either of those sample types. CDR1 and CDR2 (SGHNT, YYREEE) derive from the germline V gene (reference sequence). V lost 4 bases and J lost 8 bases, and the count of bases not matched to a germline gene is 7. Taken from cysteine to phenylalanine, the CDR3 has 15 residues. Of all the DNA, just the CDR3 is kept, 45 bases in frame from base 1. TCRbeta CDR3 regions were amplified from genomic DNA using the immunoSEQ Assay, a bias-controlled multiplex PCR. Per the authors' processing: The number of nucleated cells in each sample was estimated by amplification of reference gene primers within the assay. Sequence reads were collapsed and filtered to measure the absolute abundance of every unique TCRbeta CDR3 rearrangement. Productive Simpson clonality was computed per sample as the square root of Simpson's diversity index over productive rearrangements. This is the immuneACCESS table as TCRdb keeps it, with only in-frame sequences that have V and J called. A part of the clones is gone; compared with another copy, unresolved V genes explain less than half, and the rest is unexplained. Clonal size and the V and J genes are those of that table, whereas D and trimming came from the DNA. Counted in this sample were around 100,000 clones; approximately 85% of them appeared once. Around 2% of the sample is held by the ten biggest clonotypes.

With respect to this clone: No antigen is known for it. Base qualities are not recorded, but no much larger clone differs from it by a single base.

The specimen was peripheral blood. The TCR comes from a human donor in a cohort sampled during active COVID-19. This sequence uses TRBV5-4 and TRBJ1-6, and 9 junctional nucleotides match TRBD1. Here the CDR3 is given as CASSVSQGADSPLHF. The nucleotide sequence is TGTGCCAGCAGCGTGTCACAGGGGGCTGATTCACCCCTCCACTTT.